What follows are 15 T cell receptor beta chains derived from one specimen sequenced in a study of shared clonotypes between healthy human individuals. Here immunoSEQ multiplex PCR was the method, and the copy in TCRdb shows in-frame clones only, minus some. Of 1,400,000 or so clones in the sample, approximately 98.5% were seen once. Material: naive CD4+ T cells sorted from blood. Specified subset: CD45RA+ positively selected. These receptors came from a man aged 25 to 40 in good health.

The chain employs TRBV7-9 and TRBJ2-5; no reliable D call. V gave up 3 bases and J gave up 4 bases, with 12 bases separating them. The CDR3 extends over 14 amino acids. CDR1 is SEHNR, CDR2 FQNEAQ, per germline (reference sequence). CDR3 DNA: TGTGCCAGCAGCTTTCGCCGGGCTCCAGAGACCCAGTACTTC. Protein product: CASSFRRAPETQYF.

The V call is TRBV10-3, the J call TRBJ2-7, with D possibly being TRBD2 (6 bases). Per germline, CDR1 ENHRY and CDR2 SYGVKD. V was clipped by 0 bases and J by 3 bases, with 9 bases between them. This CDR3 contains 14 residues. The CDR3 DNA reads as TGTGCCATCAGTGAGTCGGTTAGCGGCTACGAGCAGTACTTC. Amino acid sequence: CAISESVSGYEQYF.

The chain couples TRBV10-3 to TRBJ2-1; the D is unclear. The germline V gene has CDR1 ENHRY and CDR2 SYGVKD. The CDR3 extends over 12 amino acids. V gave up 3 bases and J gave up 5 bases, with 5 bases separating them. The CDR3 DNA is TGTGCCATCAGTGAAATTGACAATGAGCAGTTCTTC. Protein sequence: CAISEIDNEQFF.

The CDR3 bases are TGTGCCAGCAGTCCCGAAAGCTCTGGGGCCAACGTCCTGACTTTC. Protein sequence: CASSPESSGANVLTF. This chain connects TRBV2 to TRBJ2-6; D call uncertain. CDR1 SNHLY and CDR2 FYNNEI come from the germline V gene. This CDR3 is 15 amino acids long. Trimming left V 5 bases short and J 0 bases short, with 8 bases between.

This sequence joins TRBV5-1 and TRBJ2-3, with D maybe TRBD2 (5 bases). The ends were cut back, 5 bases at V and 3 bases at J, with 19 bases in the middle. The CDR3 spans 16 residues. Germline V CDR1 and CDR2: SGHRS, YFSETQ. The CDR3 DNA follows: TGCGCCAGCAGTTATACATTAGCGAGAGGGACAGATACGCAGTATTTT. It specifies CASSYTLARGTDTQYF. The full variable domain, its missing parts supplied by reference TRBV5-1 and TRBJ2-3, is KAGVTQTPRYLIKTRGQQVTLSCSPISGHRSVSWYQQTPGQGLQFLFEYFSETQRNKGNFPGRFSGRQFSNSRSEMNVSTLELGDSALYLCASSYTLARGTDTQYFGPGTRLTVL.

The rearrangement uses TRBV13 and TRBJ2-1; D is possibly TRBD1 (5 bases). The CDR3 covers 16 residues. The germline V gene encodes CDR1 PRHDT and CDR2 FYEKMQ (reference sequence). The V gene lost 1 base and the J gene lost 0 bases, with 10 bases spanning the gap. DNA of the CDR3: TGTGCCAGCAGCTTAGTACAGGAAAGCTCCTACAATGAGCAGTTCTTC. It is translated as CASSLVQESSYNEQFF.

This chain connects TRBV5-1 to TRBJ2-2; TRBD2 matches at 13 bases. J was trimmed by 4 bases and V by 4 bases; bases with no gene match: 4. The CDR3 totals 16 residues. CDR1 and CDR2 (germline): SGHRS, YFSETQ. The CDR3 is CASSRGLAGSTGELFF. CDR3 DNA sequence: TGCGCCAGCAGCAGGGGACTAGCGGGAAGCACCGGGGAGCTGTTTTTT.

The rearrangement joins TRBV5-1 to TRBJ1-1; 10 nucleotides align to TRBD1. Trimming at V came to 3 bases and at J to 1 base, leaving 12 bases not matched to a gene. The CDR3 spans 18 residues. The germline CDR1 and CDR2 sequences are SGHRS and YFSETQ. CDR3 nucleotides: TGCGCCAGCAGCTCGTTATTGCGGGGACAGGGGACGAACACTGAAGCTTTCTTT. Amino acids: CASSSLLRGQGTNTEAFF.

Comments on this clone: Other DNA sequences in the sample encode the same CDR3. This chain links TRBV27 with TRBJ2-7; D is possibly TRBD1 or TRBD2 (6 bases each). This CDR3 region has 13 residues. Germline CDR1 reads MNHEY; CDR2 reads SMNVEV (reference sequence). Trimming took off 4 bases at V and 7 bases at J, with 14 bases between the two ends. The CDR3 region is CASSSLQGGEQYF. The CDR3 nucleotides read TGTGCCAGCAGTTCCCTACAGGGAGGAGAGCAGTACTTC.

This rearrangement joins TRBV18 to TRBJ2-2; perhaps TRBD1 as D (5 bases). This CDR3 spans 16 amino acids. The V gene's germline CDR1 is KGHSH and CDR2 LQKENI. Trimming cost V 3 bases and J 4 bases, with 15 bases left between them. CDR3 loop: CASSPRPKTATGELFF. The CDR3 DNA is TGTGCCAGCTCACCCCGACCGAAGACAGCCACCGGGGAGCTGTTTTTT.

This chain joins TRBV7-9 and TRBJ2-2, with 7 bases fitting TRBD2. This CDR3 is built from 16 residues. CDR1 is SEHNR, CDR2 FQNEAQ, per germline (reference sequence). The ends lost 8 bases at V and 1 base at J; junction bases unmatched: 10. The CDR3 region has the DNA TGTGCCAGCGTCCGGGGGGATTTCCTGAACACCGGGGAGCTGTTTTTT. Translating it yields CASVRGDFLNTGELFF. Combining the CDR3 with reference TRBV7-9 and TRBJ2-2 gives the whole variable domain DTGVSQNPRHKITKRGQNVTFRCDPISEHNRLYWYRQTLGQGPEFLTYFQNEAQLEKSRLLSDRFSAERPKGSFSTLEIQRTEQGDSAMYLCASVRGDFLNTGELFFGEGSRLTVL.

In DNA form, the CDR3 reads TGTGCCAGCAGTTGGCTCCCGGGACAGGGGGCCCATGAGCAGTTCTTC. Protein sequence: CASSWLPGQGAHEQFF. V gene TRBV5-5 combines with J gene TRBJ2-1; 12 nucleotides agree with TRBD1. Germline V gives CDR1 SGHKS, CDR2 YYEKEE (reference sequence). V gave up 5 bases and J gave up 8 bases; unmatched junction bases: 11. This CDR3 comprises 16 residues.

V gene TRBV5-4 combines with J gene TRBJ2-5, with 8 bases matching TRBD1. Germline CDR1 reads SGHNT; CDR2 reads YYREEE (reference sequence). V was clipped by 5 bases and J by 4 bases; unmatched bases: 7. The CDR3 spans 14 residues. The CDR3 DNA sequence: TGTGCCAGCAGTGGACAGGGTATCGGAGAGACCCAGTACTTC. Translated: CASSGQGIGETQYF. Based on the CDR3 plus reference TRBV5-4 and TRBJ2-5, the full variable domain is ETGVTQSPTHLIKTRGQQVTLRCSSQSGHNTVSWYQQALGQGPQFIFQYYREEENGRGNFPPRFSGLQFPNYSSELNVNALELDDSALYLCASSGQGIGETQYFGPGTRLLVL.

This sequence joins TRBV5-4 and TRBJ2-1; perhaps TRBD2 as D (6 bases). The CDR3 spans 15 residues. Trimming cost V 4 bases and J 3 bases, with 14 bases left between them. The V gene's germline CDR1 is SGHNT and CDR2 YYREEE (reference sequence). The CDR3 is CASSAPGLSYNEQFF. The CDR3, as DNA: TGTGCCAGCAGCGCTCCGGGACTCAGCTACAATGAGCAGTTCTTC.

The chain joins TRBV7-8 to TRBJ2-7; 9 positions agree with TRBD1. Germline trimming cut 1 base from V and 6 bases from J; bases unmatched to any gene: 4. This CDR3 has 14 residues. The germline CDR1 and CDR2 sequences are SGHVS and FQNEAQ. The CDR3 bases are TGTGCCAGCAGCTTAGGTGGGACAGGGATCGAGCAGTACTTC. Its translation: CASSLGGTGIEQYF.